This T cell receptor beta chain was sequenced for a study of cytomegalovirus exposure and HLA in healthy donors. Germline V lookup: CDR1 ENHRY, CDR2 SYGVKD. The length of the CDR3 is 16 residues. Trimming cost V 4 bases and J 2 bases; bases outside gene matches: 5. On this clone itself: Its cognate antigen is unknown.

Study outcomes and limitations: In vitro testing confirmed three CMV-associated chains as specific for CMV antigens. In a later analysis, HLA-C alleles had the fewest associated TCRs, DRB1 alleles the most.

Nominally healthy donors were sampled, though unrecorded immune exposures were likely. The PCR had 60 Vbeta and 13 Jbeta primers. Here immunoSEQ multiplex PCR was the method, and the copy in TCRdb shows in-frame clones only, minus some. The table shows 150,000 to 200,000 clones, with 75% to 80% occurring only once. V gene TRBV10-3 combines with J gene TRBJ2-2, with 9 positions matching TRBD2. This TCR was recovered from a man aged 50 to 59 in good health and CMV-seropositive. Sequences were obtained from PBMCs. CDR3 residues: CAISGSRGGNTGELFF. In DNA, the CDR3 is TGTGCCATCAGTGGGTCGCGGGGGGGTAACACCGGGGAGCTGTTTTTT.